This TCR beta chain derives from a study of shared clonotypes between healthy human individuals. At the level of the study: Every donor yielded three CD4 naive, three CD4 memory, two CD8 naive and one CD8 memory plate.

Only in-frame clones appear in the TCRdb table, and some are missing; sequencing was by immunoSEQ multiplex PCR. The sample holds roughly 1,100,000 clones; around 75% are singletons and the top ten take about 1.5%. Donors included only healthy HIV-negative adults lacking recent acute infections or vaccinations. The split of CD4+ cells yielded CD45RA+ naive and CD45RA-negative memory subsets. The CDR3 extends over 14 amino acids. Per germline, CDR1 LNHDA and CDR2 SQIVND (reference sequence). Trimming took 4 bases from V and 0 from J, leaving 8 bases between them. Sequenced: memory CD4+ T cells sorted from blood. The subset was: CD45RA-negative fraction. This clonotype was sampled from a man aged 18 to 29 in good health. The chain recombines TRBV19 with TRBJ2-3, with a weak D call TRBD2 (5 bases). CDR3 sequence reads: CASSKAGSTDTQYF. The CDR3 bases are TGTGCCAGTAGTAAGGCGGGTAGCACAGATACGCAGTATTTT.